Listed below are T cell receptor beta chains from one sample, sequenced in a study of post-analysis software for immune sequencing data. TCRdb passed the PCR reads through MiXCR, listing each CDR3 protein once. The table lists roughly 730,000 distinct CDR3 sequences, 25% to 30% of them singletons. Sequencing was performed on blood. These receptor sequences come from a girl between 5 and 17 years old with multiple sclerosis. CDR3s include the opening cysteine and the closing phenylalanine or tryptophan. The order of the fields is CDR3 protein, V gene.

cdr3_aa: CSVLLGDPNQPQHF; v_call: TRBV29-1
cdr3_aa: CASSFTRGGYTF; v_call: TRBV12-3/TRBV12-4
cdr3_aa: CASSEPRLGNQPQHF; v_call: TRBV6-1
cdr3_aa: CASSHYERSPQHF; v_call: TRBV7-9
cdr3_aa: CSVDPSGSHYEQYF; v_call: TRBV29-1
cdr3_aa: CASSAGRHVYGYTF; v_call: TRBV12-3/TRBV12-4
cdr3_aa: CASRAGTPLPEQYF; v_call: TRBV28
cdr3_aa: CASTIGLSRPNLGGYF; v_call: TRBV6-5
cdr3_aa: CASSLDRGPYNEQFF; v_call: TRBV5-5
cdr3_aa: CASRTTTGVDHYTF; v_call: TRBV6-5
cdr3_aa: CSAGHWTSGKWSSYNEQFF; v_call: TRBV20-1
cdr3_aa: CASSTGLAGYRYNEQFF; v_call: TRBV9
cdr3_aa: CAPRGQGARKRNEKLFF; v_call: TRBV7-3
cdr3_aa: CASSSPQGADEQYF; v_call: TRBV28
cdr3_aa: CASSQDLQGGRTEAFF; v_call: TRBV4-1
cdr3_aa: CSVRARGYQETQYF; v_call: TRBV20-1
cdr3_aa: CASSERQGANGYTF; v_call: TRBV7-8
cdr3_aa: CSARVDRGHPDTQYF; v_call: TRBV20-1
cdr3_aa: CASSPRGVLGETQYF; v_call: TRBV5-6
cdr3_aa: CSARILGLATHNEQFF; v_call: TRBV20-1
cdr3_aa: CASSEGAGTVHSPLHF; v_call: TRBV2
cdr3_aa: CASSPPARGGGYTF; v_call: TRBV18
cdr3_aa: CAGSPRKGTSGRSYEQYF; v_call: TRBV27
cdr3_aa: CASSQGLAEPRQFF; v_call: TRBV3-1
cdr3_aa: CASSEGGQGYQPQHF; v_call: TRBV2
cdr3_aa: CSARDGSNYGYTF; v_call: TRBV20-1
cdr3_aa: CSAHQLGSNQPQHF; v_call: TRBV20-1
cdr3_aa: CASSSSSMGYTF; v_call: TRBV6-5
cdr3_aa: CSASGLAGGRADTQYF; v_call: TRBV20-1
cdr3_aa: CASSETLDRGTQYF; v_call: TRBV25-1
cdr3_aa: CASSPVAGILSTNEKLFF; v_call: TRBV5-1
cdr3_aa: CASSYPGTGPYGYTF; v_call: TRBV6-5
cdr3_aa: CASRPGAGLGGYTF; v_call: TRBV19
cdr3_aa: CASSPTSGGGDTQYF; v_call: TRBV28
cdr3_aa: CASSRSLTVRDGYTF; v_call: TRBV6-2/TRBV6-3
cdr3_aa: CASSFLPPGLAGSVGQYF; v_call: TRBV7-2
cdr3_aa: CASSQASGALQIGTGTQYF; v_call: TRBV5-5
cdr3_aa: CASSYSGLAGIYNEQFF; v_call: TRBV6-6
cdr3_aa: CASSGETSSAGYTF; v_call: TRBV7-9
cdr3_aa: CSALNPGRETQYF; v_call: TRBV20-1
cdr3_aa: CASSQDQALSWEQFF; v_call: TRBV4-2
cdr3_aa: CASNGNQGAPFDEQFF; v_call: TRBV9
cdr3_aa: CASYRDGSYSNQPQHF; v_call: TRBV6-6
cdr3_aa: CASSVVRANTEAFF; v_call: TRBV9
cdr3_aa: CSARRTGAMNTEAFF; v_call: TRBV20-1
cdr3_aa: CASSLTEAFF; v_call: TRBV7-2
cdr3_aa: CASSGLWGSTEAFF; v_call: TRBV9
cdr3_aa: CSANSVSAYNEQFF; v_call: TRBV20-1
cdr3_aa: CAISVSGFQETQYF; v_call: TRBV10-3
cdr3_aa: CASSPGTGSVNTEAFF; v_call: TRBV5-1
cdr3_aa: CASSFLDRLQETQYF; v_call: TRBV7-9
cdr3_aa: CASSPTVPTGFHNEQFF; v_call: TRBV18